The following is a TCR beta chain sequence with its context. Sequencing used immunoSEQ multiplex PCR; TCRdb keeps in-frame clones, though not all of them. The table has approximately 33,000 clones, 88% seen once; the top ten hold approximately 0.76%. The sample is drawn from a study of T cell changes during pregnancy in multiple sclerosis. Germline CDR1 SGHNT, CDR2 YYREEE (reference sequence). The V end was cut by 4 bases, the J end by 2 bases, with 13 bases between. CDR3 length: 15 residues. This chain links TRBV5-4 with TRBJ2-1, with D hard to call. This specimen was CD4+ T cells from peripheral blood mononuclear cells, taken in the first trimester of pregnancy. This receptor was identified in a female donor in good health, enrolled as a control in a pregnancy study. CDR3 sequence reads: CASSPTPTTYNEQFF. DNA of the CDR3: TGTGCCAGCAGCCCAACCCCTACCACCTACAATGAGCAGTTCTTC.